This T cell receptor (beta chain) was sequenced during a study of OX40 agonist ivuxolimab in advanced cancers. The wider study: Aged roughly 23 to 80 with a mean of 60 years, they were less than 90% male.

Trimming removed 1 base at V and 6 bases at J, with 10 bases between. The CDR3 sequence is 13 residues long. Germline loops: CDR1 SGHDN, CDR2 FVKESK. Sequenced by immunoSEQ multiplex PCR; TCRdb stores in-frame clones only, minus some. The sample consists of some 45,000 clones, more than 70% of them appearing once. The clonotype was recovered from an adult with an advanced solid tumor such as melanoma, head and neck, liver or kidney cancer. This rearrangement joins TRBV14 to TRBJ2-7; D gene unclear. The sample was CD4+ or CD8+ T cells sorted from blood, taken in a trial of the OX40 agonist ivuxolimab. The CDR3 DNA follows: TGTGCCAGCAGCCAAGTTGGACGGGCCGAGCAGTACTTC. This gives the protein CASSQVGRAEQYF.